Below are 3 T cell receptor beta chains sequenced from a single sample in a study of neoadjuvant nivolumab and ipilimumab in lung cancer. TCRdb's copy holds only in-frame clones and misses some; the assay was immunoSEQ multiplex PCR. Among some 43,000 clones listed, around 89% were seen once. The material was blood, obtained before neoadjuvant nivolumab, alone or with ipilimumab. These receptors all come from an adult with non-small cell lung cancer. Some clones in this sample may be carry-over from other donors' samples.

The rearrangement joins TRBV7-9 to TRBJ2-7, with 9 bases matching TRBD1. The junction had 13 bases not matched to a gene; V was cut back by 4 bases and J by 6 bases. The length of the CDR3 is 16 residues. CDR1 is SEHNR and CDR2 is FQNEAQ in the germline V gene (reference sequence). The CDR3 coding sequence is TGTGCCAGCAGCTCAGGGACAGGGAACTCCTTGGCCGAGCAGTACTTC. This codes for CASSSGTGNSLAEQYF.

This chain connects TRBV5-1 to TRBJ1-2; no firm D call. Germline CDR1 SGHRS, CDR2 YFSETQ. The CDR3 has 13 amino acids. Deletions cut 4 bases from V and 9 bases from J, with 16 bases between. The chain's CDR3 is CASSPEGRPRYTF. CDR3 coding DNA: TGCGCCAGCAGCCCTGAGGGCCGCCCCCGCTACACCTTC.

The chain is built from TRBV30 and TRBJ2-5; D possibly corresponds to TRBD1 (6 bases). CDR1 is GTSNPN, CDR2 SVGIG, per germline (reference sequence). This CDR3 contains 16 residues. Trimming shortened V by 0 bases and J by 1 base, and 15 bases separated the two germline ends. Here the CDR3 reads CAWSVSTGIFQETQYF. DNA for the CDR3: TGTGCCTGGAGTGTCAGCACAGGGATCTTCCAAGAGACCCAGTACTTC.